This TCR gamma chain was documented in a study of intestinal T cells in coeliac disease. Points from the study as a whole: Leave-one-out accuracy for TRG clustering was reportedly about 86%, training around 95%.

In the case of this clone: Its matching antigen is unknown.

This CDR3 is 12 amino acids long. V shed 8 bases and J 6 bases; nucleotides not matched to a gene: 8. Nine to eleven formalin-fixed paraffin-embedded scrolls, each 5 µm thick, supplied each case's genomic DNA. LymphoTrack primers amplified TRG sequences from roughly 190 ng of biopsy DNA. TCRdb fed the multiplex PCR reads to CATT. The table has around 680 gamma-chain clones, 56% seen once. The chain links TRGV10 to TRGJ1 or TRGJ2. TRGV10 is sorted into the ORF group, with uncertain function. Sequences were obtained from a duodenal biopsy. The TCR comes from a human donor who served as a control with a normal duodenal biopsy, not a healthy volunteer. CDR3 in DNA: TGTGCTGCGTGGGATTTAAGTTATAAGAAACTCTTT. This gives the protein CAAWDLSYKKLF.